This T cell receptor (beta chain) was captured in a study of blood T cell repertoires in COVID-19. On the study more broadly: Samples taken during acute and convalescent COVID-19 were collected in the United States, Italy and Spain. The cDNA or gDNA used as material had been derived from T cells, B-cell-depleted T cells, or PBMCs.

The V end lost 0 bases, the J end lost 9 bases, and 9 bases lay between the germline ends. The CDR3 is 13 amino acids. Cohort 3 recovered donors had two negative PCRs, clearance, or symptom resolution. Profiling relied on immunoSEQ multiplex PCR, and the TCRdb table lists in-frame clones only, not all of them. This sample has roughly 360,000 clones, with roughly 87% found just once. The receptor comes from a woman between 45 and 60 years old who had recovered from COVID-19. The chain has TRBV12-3 or TRBV12-4 and TRBJ2-1; no clear D gene. The sequenced sample was PBMCs or T cells enriched from blood (not recorded which). The CDR3 loop reads CASSLAGRGEQFF. CDR3 DNA sequence: TGTGCCAGCAGTTTAGCAGGCCGCGGTGAGCAGTTCTTC.